This entry lists 25 T cell receptor beta chains sequenced from one sample in a study of OX40 agonist ivuxolimab in advanced cancers. Assay used: immunoSEQ multiplex PCR; TCRdb lists only in-frame clones, some missing. The table shows 41,000 or so clones, with around 80% occurring only once. Here the sequenced sample was CD4+ or CD8+ T cells sorted from blood, taken in a trial of the OX40 agonist ivuxolimab. The source of these receptors is an adult with an advanced solid tumor such as melanoma, head and neck, liver or kidney cancer.

The rearrangement uses TRBV2 and TRBJ2-5; TRBD1 is a possible D gene (6 bases). CDR3 length: 13 amino acids. The germline CDR1 and CDR2 sequences are SNHLY and FYNNEI. With 6 bases removed from V and 4 bases from J, the gap between germline ends came to 12 bases. The DNA of the CDR3 is TGTGCCAGCAGACAGGGTTTCGGAGAGACCCAGTACTTC. This codes for CASRQGFGETQYF.

The chain carries TRBV28 and TRBJ1-5, with D tentatively TRBD1 (5 bases). In germline, CDR1 is MDHEN, CDR2 SYDVKM. This CDR3 region has 13 residues. Trimming left V 3 bases short and J 3 bases short, with 6 bases between. DNA of the CDR3: TGTGCCAGCAGTTTGGGGGTCAATCAGCCCCAGCATTTT. This encodes CASSLGVNQPQHF.

This clone was counted between two and nine times. The genes are TRBV29-1 and TRBJ2-7; D is unclear. There are 12 residues in the CDR3. Trimming left V 3 bases short and J 4 bases short, with 10 bases between. Germline lookup yields CDR1 SQVTM and CDR2 ANQGSEA. Here the CDR3 reads CSVETSRYEQYF. In nucleotides, the CDR3 is TGCAGCGTTGAGACAAGTAGGTACGAGCAGTACTTC.

The chain combines TRBV19 with TRBJ1-2; 8 bases fit TRBD1. Germline trimming cut 5 bases from V and 5 bases from J; bases unmatched to any gene: 1. CDR3 length equals 12 residues. The germline V gene encodes CDR1 LNHDA and CDR2 SQIVND (reference sequence). The CDR3 sequence is CASSDRGYGYTF. In DNA, the CDR3 is TGTGCCAGTAGTGACAGGGGTTATGGCTACACCTTC.

The rearrangement uses TRBV7-3 and TRBJ2-1; 9 bases agree with TRBD2. The CDR3 consists of 15 residues. V lost 5 bases, J lost 4 bases, and 6 bases stayed unmatched. Germline-derived CDR1 and CDR2 are SGHTA and FQGTGA. Here the CDR3 reads CASSPQTSGYNEQFF. In nucleotides, the CDR3 is TGTGCCAGCAGCCCTCAGACTAGCGGATACAATGAGCAGTTCTTC.

This clone was seen just once. The chain recombines TRBV6-6 with TRBJ1-2; D remains unclear. The ends were cut back, 0 bases at V and 3 bases at J, with 8 bases in the middle. From germline, CDR1 is MNHNY and CDR2 SVGAGI (reference sequence). The length of the CDR3 is 14 residues. The CDR3 spells CASSYSRTDYGYTF. CDR3 sequence (DNA): TGTGCCAGCAGTTACTCGAGGACGGACTATGGCTACACCTTC.

J is TRBJ2-1 and V is TRBV6-5, with D perhaps matching TRBD2 (6 bases). The germline CDR1 and CDR2 sequences are MNHEY and SVGAGI. V lost 10 bases to trimming and J lost 6 bases, with 19 bases between them. CDR3 size: 14 residues. The CDR3 DNA follows: TGTGCCACCGTCGGGACTTCCCGCAGCAATGAGCAGTTCTTC. Its protein is CATVGTSRSNEQFF.

The chain employs TRBV2 and TRBJ2-7; possible D gene TRBD1, 6 bases. The CDR3 sequence is 14 residues long. CDR1 SNHLY and CDR2 FYNNEI come from the germline V gene. V gave up 3 bases and J gave up 3 bases, with 12 bases separating them. The CDR3 loop reads CASSDLGAGYEQYF. The CDR3 DNA is TGTGCCAGCAGTGATCTGGGGGCGGGCTACGAGCAGTACTTC.

This chain uses TRBV7-9 with TRBJ1-1; 9 bases align to TRBD1. The length of the CDR3 is 15 residues. With 3 bases clipped from V and 1 base from J, the junction kept 3 bases outside the gene matches. Germline V gene data show CDR1 as SEHNR and CDR2 as FQNEAQ (reference sequence). This CDR3 reads CASSLGQGGNTEAFF. CDR3 sequence (DNA): TGTGCCAGCAGCTTGGGACAGGGCGGGAACACTGAAGCTTTCTTT.

The gene calls are TRBV2 and TRBJ1-4; possibly TRBD1 for D (6 bases). The germline V gene has CDR1 SNHLY and CDR2 FYNNEI. The length of the CDR3 is 14 residues. The CDR3 protein is CAGRISGAGEKLFF. DNA of the CDR3: TGTGCGGGGAGAATATCGGGGGCGGGTGAAAAACTGTTTTTT.

As to this clone: Other nucleotide sequences in the sample specify the same CDR3. The chain combines TRBV7-2 with TRBJ1-2; D might be TRBD1 (5 bases). The germline CDR1 and CDR2 sequences are SGHTA and FQGNSA. V shed 3 bases and J shed 5 bases, with 7 bases lying between them. This CDR3 region has 12 residues. CDR3 amino acids: CASSFSGYGYTF. The CDR3 DNA reads as TGTGCCAGCAGCTTCTCAGGGTATGGCTACACCTTC.

The chain uses TRBV7-3 and TRBJ2-1, with 13 bases lining up with TRBD2. The length of the CDR3 is 18 residues. Germline V CDR1 and CDR2: SGHTA, FQGTGA. The trim removed 2 bases at V and 0 bases at J, leaving 4 bases unmatched. CDR3 region: CASSLLGLAGSSYNEQFF. The CDR3 DNA reads as TGTGCCAGCAGCTTACTGGGACTAGCGGGAAGCTCCTACAATGAGCAGTTCTTC.

The V gene is TRBV7-3, the J gene TRBJ2-1; TRBD2 agrees at 9 bases. Germline loops: CDR1 SGHTA, CDR2 FQGTGA. This CDR3 region has 15 residues. The junction had 4 bases not matched to a gene; V was cut back by 6 bases and J by 1 base. The CDR3 protein is CASSGAGGSYNEQFF. The CDR3, as DNA: TGTGCCAGCAGTGGAGCGGGAGGTTCCTACAATGAGCAGTTCTTC.

CDR3 sequence: CASSAGQPPYEQYF. CDR3 sequence (DNA): TGCGCCAGCAGCGCGGGACAGCCCCCCTACGAGCAGTACTTC. The V call is TRBV5-1, the J call TRBJ2-7, with D tentatively TRBD1 (7 bases). The V gene lost 4 bases and the J gene lost 2 bases, with 13 bases spanning the gap. The CDR3 extends over 14 amino acids. CDR1 and CDR2 from the germline V gene are SGHRS and YFSETQ.

The rearrangement links TRBV11-2 to TRBJ1-2; D is uncertain. CDR3 length: 15 amino acids. V shed 6 bases and J shed 0 bases, with 14 bases lying between them. Germline loops: CDR1 SGHAT, CDR2 FQNNGV. Here the CDR3 DNA reads TGTGCCAGCAGGCGGACGGGAAATTCTAACTATGGCTACACCTTC. As protein: CASRRTGNSNYGYTF. The full variable domain, completed using reference TRBV11-2 and TRBJ1-2, is EAGVAQSPRYKIIEKRQSVAFWCNPISGHATLYWYQQILGQGPKLLIQFQNNGVVDDSQLPKDRFSAERLKGVDSTLKIQPAKLEDSAVYLCASRRTGNSNYGYTFGSGTRLTVV.

This clone appeared once. The gene calls are TRBV7-9 and TRBJ2-7; D unresolved. CDR1 is SEHNR, CDR2 FQNEAQ, per germline (reference sequence). The ends were cut back, 5 bases at V and 2 bases at J, with 10 bases in the middle. This CDR3 contains 13 residues. CDR3 protein: CASSPRETYEQYF. For the CDR3, the DNA is TGTGCCAGCAGCCCTCGAGAGACCTACGAGCAGTACTTC.

The chain uses TRBV7-8 and TRBJ2-1; 11 nucleotides agree with TRBD2. Germline lookup yields CDR1 SGHVS and CDR2 FQNEAQ. Losses at the gene ends were 5 bases for V and 5 bases for J; bases not matched to a gene: 14. CDR3 length: 18 residues. CDR3 sequence reads: CASSPPLRLAGGNNEQFF. In DNA form, the CDR3 reads TGTGCCAGCAGCCCTCCCTTGCGGCTAGCGGGGGGTAACAATGAGCAGTTCTTC.

The chain uses TRBV4-3 and TRBJ2-3, with a weak D call TRBD2 (5 bases). CDR1 and CDR2 (germline): LGHNA, YSLEER. The germline V and J ends were trimmed by 3 bases and 3 bases, with 13 bases remaining between them. The CDR3 spans 15 residues. The CDR3 spells CASSQDEGGTDTQYF. The CDR3 nucleotides are TGCGCCAGCAGCCAGGATGAGGGCGGGACAGATACGCAGTATTTT.

The gene calls are TRBV7-2 and TRBJ2-1; D gene ambiguous. Germline CDR1 reads SGHTA; CDR2 reads FQGNSA. V lost 6 bases and J 7 bases, leaving 10 bases between the germline ends. The length of the CDR3 is 12 residues. The CDR3 bases are TGTGCCAGCAGTTTGGTTACAAATGAGCAGTTCTTC. This codes for CASSLVTNEQFF.

The table lists this clone with a few counts. The rearrangement links TRBV7-6 to TRBJ2-1; 9 bases fit TRBD2. The CDR3 spans 17 residues. From germline, CDR1 is SGHVS and CDR2 FNYEAQ. With 4 bases clipped from V and 5 bases from J, the junction kept 12 bases outside the gene matches. CDR3 sequence (DNA): TGTGCCAGCAGCTCAGGAGGGTTGGGGACTAGCAACAATGAGCAGTTCTTC. This codes for CASSSGGLGTSNNEQFF.

The V call is TRBV7-9, the J call TRBJ1-4; 7 positions agree with TRBD1. V shed 2 bases and J 3 bases; nucleotides not matched to a gene: 9. The CDR3 has 17 amino acids. Germline V gives CDR1 SEHNR, CDR2 FQNEAQ (reference sequence). This CDR3 is CASSLKGTVPANEKLFF. The CDR3 nucleotides are TGTGCCAGCAGCTTAAAGGGGACAGTTCCGGCTAATGAAAAACTGTTTTTT.

The rearrangement joins TRBV18 to TRBJ1-3; possible D gene TRBD1, 5 bases. V dropped 2 bases and J dropped 0 bases, with 8 bases sitting between them. Germline V gene sequence: CDR1 KGHSH, CDR2 LQKENI. The CDR3 contains 15 residues. The CDR3 DNA reads TGTGCCAGCTCACCAACAGGCCTCTCTGGAAACACCATATATTTT. Translated, it gives CASSPTGLSGNTIYF.

The chain combines TRBV7-8 with TRBJ2-7; either TRBD1 or TRBD2 may fit D (6 bases each). The CDR3 length is 15 residues. Trimming stripped 2 bases from V and 1 base from J, with 12 bases between. In germline, CDR1 is SGHVS, CDR2 FQNEAQ. The CDR3 nucleotides are TGTGCCAGCAGCTTATTGGGGGGCCCATCCTACGAGCAGTACTTC. It codes for CASSLLGGPSYEQYF.

The chain is built from TRBV14 and TRBJ1-4; D is possibly TRBD1 (5 bases). The CDR3 extends over 18 amino acids. V was trimmed by 0 bases and J by 4 bases, leaving 18 bases between them. Germline CDR1 and CDR2: SGHDN and FVKESK. The CDR3 region is CASSQESGWNRINEKLFF. The CDR3, as DNA: TGTGCCAGCAGCCAAGAATCGGGCTGGAACAGGATTAATGAAAAACTGTTTTTT.

This rearrangement joins TRBV27 to TRBJ1-2; D unclear. Germline V CDR1 and CDR2: MNHEY, SMNVEV (reference sequence). V dropped 5 bases and J dropped 2 bases, with 9 bases sitting between them. This CDR3 spans 13 amino acids. The CDR3 DNA reads TGTGCCAGCAGTCCGTCGGAGAACTATGGCTACACCTTC. Amino acids: CASSPSENYGYTF.